Shown below are 5 T cell receptor beta chains from a single sample sequenced in a study of blood T cells in healthy people across ages. Combining a sample-barcoded 5' primer with a J-beta primer mix, a second PCR ran for roughly 7 to 11 cycles. A single record per CDR3 protein comes from TCRdb applying MiXCR to the 5' RACE reads. The data show about 970,000 distinct CDR3 sequences, 45% to 60% seen once. The sequenced sample was blood. The origin of the receptors is a woman aged 55-70 years in good health.

This clonotype was counted a few times. The chain employs TRBV27 and TRBJ2-1, with D unclear. The ends were cut back, 7 bases at V and 8 bases at J, with 3 bases in the middle. This CDR3 contains 9 residues. Germline lookup yields CDR1 MNHEY and CDR2 SMNVEV (reference sequence). CDR3 sequence reads: CASTHEQFF. The CDR3 DNA sequence: TGTGCCAGCACCCATGAGCAGTTCTTC.

This clonotype has more than one count but fewer than ten. The chain couples TRBV6-2 or TRBV6-3 to TRBJ2-5; unclear D gene. Trimming took off 8 bases at V and 5 bases at J, with 15 bases between the two ends. Germline-derived CDR1 and CDR2 are MNHEY and SVGEGT. The CDR3 consists of 13 residues. The CDR3 is CASSRGFWETQYF. CDR3 nucleotide sequence: TGTGCCAGCTCAAGAGGTTTTTGGGAGACCCAGTACTTC.

This clonotype was counted a single time. The chain is built from TRBV10-2 and TRBJ2-3; 7 nucleotides line up with TRBD2. This CDR3 spans 14 amino acids. With V trimmed by 5 bases and J by 2 bases, 4 bases remained unmatched. Germline V gives CDR1 WSHSY, CDR2 SAAADI. The CDR3 spells CASSPAGDTDTQYF. The DNA for the CDR3 is TGCGCCAGCAGTCCGGCGGGAGACACAGATACGCAGTATTTT.

The V and J genes are TRBV5-1 and TRBJ2-6; D is undetermined. There are 16 residues in the CDR3. The ends were cut back, 2 bases at V and 0 bases at J, with 9 bases in the middle. Germline V gives CDR1 SGHRS, CDR2 YFSETQ. The CDR3 DNA reads as TGCGCCAGCAGCTTCCAGGCCAACTCTGGGGCCAACGTCCTGACTTTC. Protein product: CASSFQANSGANVLTF.

This chain joins TRBV4-2 and TRBJ2-5, with a weak D call TRBD2 (6 bases). The V end lost 1 base, the J end lost 5 bases, and 17 bases lay between the germline ends. CDR3 length: 16 residues. CDR1 and CDR2 from the germline V gene are LGHNA and YNFKEQ. CDR3 region: CASSQAGTPRGETQYF. Written as DNA, the CDR3 is TGTGCCAGCAGCCAAGCCGGGACTCCGAGAGGGGAGACCCAGTACTTC.